The sequence of this T cell receptor beta chain was determined in a study of cytotoxic CD8 clonotypes in ibrutinib-treated CLL. Only a few counts were recorded for this clone. Antigen unknown. Study findings and constraints: Investigators sampled sustained-remission and progressing patients at differing times. Contraction or stability on treatment was seen for public clonotypes, which were uncommon. Baseline-level clonality went beyond age-matched healthy donors and moved in step with circulating CD8+ T-cell counts.

With cryopreserved PBMCs as the source, 1.5 to 2.5 micrograms of genomic DNA went to TCR beta libraries. Data came from immunoSEQ multiplex PCR; TCRdb stores just in-frame clones and leaves some out. The table has some 300,000 clones, approximately 80% seen once. The ends were cut back, 3 bases at V and 6 bases at J, with 11 bases in the middle. The CDR3 runs to 13 residues. Per germline, CDR1 SEHNR and CDR2 FQNEAQ (reference sequence). The specimen was PBMCs, collected before ibrutinib treatment. This clonotype was sampled from a human donor with chronic lymphocytic leukemia. The chain carries TRBV7-9 and TRBJ1-1; tentative D call: TRBD1 (6 bases). The CDR3 loop is CASSFRQGPEAFF. The CDR3 coding sequence is TGTGCCAGCAGCTTTCGTCAGGGGCCTGAAGCTTTCTTT.